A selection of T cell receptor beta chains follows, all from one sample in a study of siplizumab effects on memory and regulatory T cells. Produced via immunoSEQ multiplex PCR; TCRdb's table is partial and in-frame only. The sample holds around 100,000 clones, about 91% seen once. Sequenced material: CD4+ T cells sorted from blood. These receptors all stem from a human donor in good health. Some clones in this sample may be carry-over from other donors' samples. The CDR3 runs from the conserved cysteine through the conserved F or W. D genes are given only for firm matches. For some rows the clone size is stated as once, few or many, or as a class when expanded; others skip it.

TGCGCCAGCAGCTTATCCCTAGTGGAGACCCAGTACTTC	CASSLSLVETQYF	-	-	TRBV5-1	TRBJ2-5
TGTGCCTGGAGTGTACTGGGTTTGACAGGGACGCAGTATTTT	CAWSVLGLTGTQYF	TRBD1	-	TRBV30	TRBJ2-3
TGTGCCAGCAGTGAAGCCGACAGGGGGCATCAGCCCCAGCATTTT	CASSEADRGHQPQHF	TRBD1	-	TRBV6-1	TRBJ1-5
TGTGCCAGCATTAAGGGGCTCGGTTCACCCCTCCACTTT	CASIKGLGSPLHF	-	-	TRBV2	TRBJ1-6
TGTGCCAGCCTCCAGCGGGCAGCGGGAGAGCACGAGCAGTACTTC	CASLQRAAGEHEQYF	TRBD2	-	TRBV2	TRBJ2-7
TGTGCCAGCAGCCAAAGCACAGGAAACTATGGCTACACCTTC	CASSQSTGNYGYTF	-	-	TRBV7-3	TRBJ1-2
TGTGCCAGCCACAGGCAGGGCAATGAGCAGTTCTTC	CASHRQGNEQFF	-	once	TRBV2	TRBJ2-1
TGTGCCAGCAGCCTCCGACAGGGGTGGAGCGAGCAGTACTTC	CASSLRQGWSEQYF	TRBD1	once	TRBV7-2	TRBJ2-7
TGCAGCGTTGGGCGACTAGCGGGAGGCACAGATACGCAGTATTTT	CSVGRLAGGTDTQYF	TRBD2	-	TRBV29-1	TRBJ2-3
TGTGCCAGCAGCTTAGAGGGTCGGAAAGGGATAGAGCAGTACTTC	CASSLEGRKGIEQYF	-	-	TRBV7-9	TRBJ2-7
TGTGCCAGCAGAGGGGCGTGGTACAATGAGCAGTTCTTC	CASRGAWYNEQFF	-	-	TRBV28	TRBJ2-1
TGTGCCAGCAGCAACGACGGGACAGGGGTTGCAACTAATGAAAAACTGTTTTTT	CASSNDGTGVATNEKLFF	TRBD1	-	TRBV7-9	TRBJ1-4
TGCGCCAGCAGCCAAGCCCCAGGGGGTTCACCTAGCTCCTACGAGCAGTACTTC	CASSQAPGGSPSSYEQYF	TRBD1	-	TRBV4-1	TRBJ2-7
TGTGCCAGCAGTTCGGGCGGATCCTACGAGCAGTACTTC	CASSSGGSYEQYF	-	once	TRBV7-3	TRBJ2-7
TGTGCCAGCAGCTTAGCTCGTGGGGAAAGACTTGGCTACACCTTC	CASSLARGERLGYTF	-	-	TRBV7-2	TRBJ1-2
TGTGCCAGCAGCGTGCAGGTCAGGACAGATACGCAGTATTTT	CASSVQVRTDTQYF	-	-	TRBV5-4	TRBJ2-3
TGTGCCAGCAGCGTAGGTATTAGGGACAGCCAAGAGACCCAGTACTTC	CASSVGIRDSQETQYF	TRBD1	-	TRBV9	TRBJ2-5
TGTGCCAGCAGCTTTCCGAGCTCCTACAATGAGCAGTTCTTC	CASSFPSSYNEQFF	-	-	TRBV5-6	TRBJ2-1
TGTGCCAGCAGCTTACTCGGGAGGAACACTGAAGCTTTCTTT	CASSLLGRNTEAFF	-	-	TRBV7-3	TRBJ1-1
TGTGCCAGCAGCTTAGCCGGGGGAAACACCATATATTTT	CASSLAGGNTIYF	-	once	TRBV11-1	TRBJ1-3
TGTGCCAGCCTAGAAGCGGGAGTGTTTGGTGAGCAGTTCTTC	CASLEAGVFGEQFF	TRBD2	-	TRBV2	TRBJ2-1